This T cell receptor beta chain came from a study of chemoradiotherapy in HPV16-positive cancers. Germline CDR1 reads LGHNA; CDR2 reads YSLEER. The V end was cut by 1 base, the J end by 6 bases, with 6 bases between. The CDR3 runs 13 residues. Sequencing was performed with immunoSEQ multiplex PCR; in TCRdb, only in-frame clones are kept and a portion is missing. The data contain about 15,000 clones, about three quarters of them singletons. This clone appeared once. V usage is TRBV4-3 and J usage is TRBJ2-2; D is undetermined. Collection of the sample occurred from a patient who underwent chemoradiotherapy. The sequence derives from a human donor with HPV-associated anogenital cancer. The CDR3 protein is CASSQGEAGELFF. The DNA for the CDR3 is TGCGCCAGCAGCCAAGGGGAAGCCGGGGAGCTGTTTTTT.